This T cell receptor beta chain was sequenced in a study of T-cell memory formation after mild COVID-19. TCR alpha and TCR beta cDNA libraries carrying sample barcodes and UMIs were produced by 5'RACE using constant-segment primers. TCRdb analysed the 5' RACE reads with MiXCR anew, one entry per CDR3 protein. This repertoire shows 120,000 to 150,000 distinct CDR3 sequences, approximately 21% found once; its top ten account for approximately 2.3%. Germline CDR1 and CDR2: SQVTM and ANQGSEA. The ends were cut back, 2 bases at V and 2 bases at J, with 13 bases in the middle. The CDR3 contains 14 residues.

The sequence was collected from an adult woman who had mild COVID-19 (a few samples of this study predate the infection). Cell type and time point are not known. This chain links TRBV29-1 with TRBJ2-7; possible D gene TRBD1, 7 bases. Sample: PBMCs or a T cell subset sorted from them (not recorded which). The CDR3 bases are TGCAGCGTTGAAAAGGAGGGGGCTCCCTACGAGCAGTACTTC. Protein product: CSVEKEGAPYEQYF.